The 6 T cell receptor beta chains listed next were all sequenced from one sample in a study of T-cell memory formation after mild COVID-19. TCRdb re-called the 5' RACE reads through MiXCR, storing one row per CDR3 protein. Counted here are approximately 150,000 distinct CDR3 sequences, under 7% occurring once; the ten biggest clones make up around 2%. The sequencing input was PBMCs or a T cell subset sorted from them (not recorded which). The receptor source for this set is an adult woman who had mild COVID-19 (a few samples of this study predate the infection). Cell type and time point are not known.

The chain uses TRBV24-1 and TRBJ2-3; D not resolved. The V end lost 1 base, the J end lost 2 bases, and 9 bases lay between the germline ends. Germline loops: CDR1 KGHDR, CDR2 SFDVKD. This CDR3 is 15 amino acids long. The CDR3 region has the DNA TGTGCCACCAGTGATTTATCGGTAGACACAGATACGCAGTATTTT. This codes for CATSDLSVDTDTQYF.

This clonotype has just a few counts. The CDR3 sequence is CASSPSGTSYEQYF. Here the CDR3 DNA reads TGTGCCAGCTCACCCTCCGGGACAAGCTACGAGCAGTACTTC. This chain connects TRBV18 to TRBJ2-7; weak D call: TRBD1 (6 bases). Germline CDR1 reads KGHSH; CDR2 reads LQKENI. The V end was cut by 3 bases, the J end by 3 bases, with 12 bases between. The CDR3 is made up of 14 amino acids.

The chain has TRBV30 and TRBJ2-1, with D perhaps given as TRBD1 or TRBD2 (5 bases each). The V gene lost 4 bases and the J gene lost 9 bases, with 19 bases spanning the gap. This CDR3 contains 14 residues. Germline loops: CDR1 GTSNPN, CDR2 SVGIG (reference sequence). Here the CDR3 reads CAWTPGTRTPEQFF. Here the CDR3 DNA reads TGTGCCTGGACCCCCGGGACCCGCACCCCTGAGCAGTTCTTC.

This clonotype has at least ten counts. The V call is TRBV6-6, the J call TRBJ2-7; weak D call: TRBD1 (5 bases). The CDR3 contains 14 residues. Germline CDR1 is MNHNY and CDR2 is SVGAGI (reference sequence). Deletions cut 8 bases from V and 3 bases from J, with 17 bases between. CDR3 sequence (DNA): TGTGCCAGCGCCCCAGGCGGACAAATCTACGAGCAGTACTTC. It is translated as CASAPGGQIYEQYF.

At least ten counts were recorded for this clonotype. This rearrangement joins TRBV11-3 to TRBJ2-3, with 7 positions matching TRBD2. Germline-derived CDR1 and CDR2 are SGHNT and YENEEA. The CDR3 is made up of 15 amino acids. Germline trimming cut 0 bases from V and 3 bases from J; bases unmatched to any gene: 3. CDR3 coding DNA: TGTGCCAGCAGCTTAGACCAGGGAGGGACAGATACGCAGTATTTT. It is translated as CASSLDQGGTDTQYF.

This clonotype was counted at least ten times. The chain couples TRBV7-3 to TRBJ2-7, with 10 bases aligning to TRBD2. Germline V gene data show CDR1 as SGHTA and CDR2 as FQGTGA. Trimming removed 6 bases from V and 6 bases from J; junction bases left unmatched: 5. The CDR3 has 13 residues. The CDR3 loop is CASRAGGGGEQYF. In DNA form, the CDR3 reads TGTGCCAGCAGAGCGGGAGGGGGAGGCGAGCAGTACTTC. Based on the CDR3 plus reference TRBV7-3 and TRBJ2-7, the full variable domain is GAGVSQTPSNKVTEKGKYVELRCDPISGHTALYWYRQSLGQGPEFLIYFQGTGAADDSGLPNDRFFAVRPEGSVSTLKIQRTERGDSAVYLCASRAGGGGEQYFGPGTRLTVT.